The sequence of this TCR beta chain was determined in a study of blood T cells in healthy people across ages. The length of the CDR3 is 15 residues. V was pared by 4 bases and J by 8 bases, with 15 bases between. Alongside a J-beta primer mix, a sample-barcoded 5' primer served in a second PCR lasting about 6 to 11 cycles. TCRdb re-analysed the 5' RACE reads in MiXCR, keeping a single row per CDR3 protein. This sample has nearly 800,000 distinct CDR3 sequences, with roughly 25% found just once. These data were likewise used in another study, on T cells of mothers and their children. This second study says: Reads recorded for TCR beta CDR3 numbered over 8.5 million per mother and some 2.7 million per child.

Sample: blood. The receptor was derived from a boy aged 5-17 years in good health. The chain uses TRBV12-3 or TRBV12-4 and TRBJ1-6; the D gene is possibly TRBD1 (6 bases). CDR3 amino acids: CASSSTGPVYSPLHF. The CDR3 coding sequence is TGTGCCAGCAGTTCGACAGGTCCTGTCTATTCACCCCTCCACTTT.